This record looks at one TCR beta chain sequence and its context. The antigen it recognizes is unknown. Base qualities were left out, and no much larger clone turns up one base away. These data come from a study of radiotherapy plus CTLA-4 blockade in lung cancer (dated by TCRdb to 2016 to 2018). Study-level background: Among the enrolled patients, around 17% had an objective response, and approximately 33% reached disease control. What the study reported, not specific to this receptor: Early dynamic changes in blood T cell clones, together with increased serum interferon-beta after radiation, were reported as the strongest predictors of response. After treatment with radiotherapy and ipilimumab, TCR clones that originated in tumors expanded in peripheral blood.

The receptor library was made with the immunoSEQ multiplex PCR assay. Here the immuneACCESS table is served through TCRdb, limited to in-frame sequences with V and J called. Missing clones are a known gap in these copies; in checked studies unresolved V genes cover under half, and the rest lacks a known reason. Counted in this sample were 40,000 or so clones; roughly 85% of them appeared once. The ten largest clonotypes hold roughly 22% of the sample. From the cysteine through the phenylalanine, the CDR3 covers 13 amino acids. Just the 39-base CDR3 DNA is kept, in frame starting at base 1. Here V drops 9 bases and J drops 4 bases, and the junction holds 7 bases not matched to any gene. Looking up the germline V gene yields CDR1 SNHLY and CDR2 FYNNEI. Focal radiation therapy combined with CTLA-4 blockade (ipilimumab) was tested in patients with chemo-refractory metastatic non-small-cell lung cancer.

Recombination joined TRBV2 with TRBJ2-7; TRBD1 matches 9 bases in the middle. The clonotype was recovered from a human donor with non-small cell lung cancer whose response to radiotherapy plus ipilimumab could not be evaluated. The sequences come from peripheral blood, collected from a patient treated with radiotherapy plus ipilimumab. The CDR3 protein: CAREDRGSYEQYF. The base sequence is TGTGCCAGGGAAGACAGGGGGAGTTACGAGCAGTACTTC.